Included here is one TCR beta chain sequence, with context. Its antigen is as yet unknown. A much larger clone differs by one base, so this may be a read error. The V gene's germline CDR1 is LGHNA and CDR2 YNFKEQ. CDR3 length: 15 residues. Tregs were sorted as CD4+CD25+CD127-/low cells. Full-length variable regions came from constant-region reverse primers plus semi-nested Nested Universal Primer A PCR. TCRdb re-called the 5' RACE reads through MiXCR, storing one row per CDR3 protein. Of 50,000 to 70,000 distinct CDR3 sequences listed, less than 25% are singletons. The study's findings and limits: Tumor-infiltrating Treg TCR alpha and beta sequences overlapped most with tumor naive CD4+ T cells, then blood naive. Tumor memory CD4+ T cell TCR gene usage was found to cluster with blood and lymph node memory CD4+ cells and with lymph node naive CD4+ cells.

The TCR originated in a female donor with breast cancer. The sequencing sample was made of tumor-infiltrating Tregs sorted from the breast tumor. The V gene is TRBV4-2, the J gene TRBJ2-1; 12 nucleotides line up with TRBD2. The CDR3, as DNA: TGCGCCAGCAGACTCGGTCTAGCGGGGGGGCGTGAGCAGTTCTTC. Encoded protein: CASRLGLAGGREQFF.